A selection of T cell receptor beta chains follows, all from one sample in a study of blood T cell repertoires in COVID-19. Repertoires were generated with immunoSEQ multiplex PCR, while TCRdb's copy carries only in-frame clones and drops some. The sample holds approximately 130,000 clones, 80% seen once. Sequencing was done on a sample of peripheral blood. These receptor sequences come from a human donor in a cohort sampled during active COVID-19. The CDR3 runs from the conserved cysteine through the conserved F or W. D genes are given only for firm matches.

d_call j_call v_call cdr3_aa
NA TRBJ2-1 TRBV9 CASSALGETYNEQFF
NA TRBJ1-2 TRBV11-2 CASSAPTGGAYGYTF
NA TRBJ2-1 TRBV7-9 CASTGESDLYNEQFF
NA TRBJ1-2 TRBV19 CASSYLGVGYTF
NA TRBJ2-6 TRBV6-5 CASRVPGSGANVLTF
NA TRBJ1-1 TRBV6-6 CASSFPQGILTFF
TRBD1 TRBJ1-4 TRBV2 CASRTGSSEKLFF
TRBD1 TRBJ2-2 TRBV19 CASSSGQGLTGELFF
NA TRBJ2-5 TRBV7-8 CASSLDRGQGTQYF
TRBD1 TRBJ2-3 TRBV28 CASSSPGDRGGPDTQYF
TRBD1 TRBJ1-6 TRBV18 CASSPFTGGGSPLHF
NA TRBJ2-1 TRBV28 CASKIQGREQFF
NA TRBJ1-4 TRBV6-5 CASSYTAGGNEKLFF
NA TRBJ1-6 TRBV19 CASSIGRDGDSYNSPLHF
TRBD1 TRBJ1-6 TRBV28 CASSQSGTGTGNSPLHF
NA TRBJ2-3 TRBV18 CASSPRDNTDTQYF
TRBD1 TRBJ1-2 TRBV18 CASSPGQLEGTF